This passage covers 9 T cell receptor beta chains from one sample sequenced in a study of tumor-infiltrating lymphocytes in localized non-small cell lung cancer. Some clones are missing from TCRdb's copy, which holds only in-frame ones; the method was immunoSEQ multiplex PCR. Of some 16,000 clones in the sample, 69% were seen once. Sequenced input: lung tumor tissue. The source is a human donor with non-small cell lung cancer.

The chain links TRBV2 to TRBJ2-6; a weak D match, TRBD2 (7 bases). This CDR3 is 16 amino acids long. V was trimmed by 8 bases and J by 2 bases, leaving 16 bases between them. CDR1 and CDR2 from the germline V gene are SNHLY and FYNNEI. DNA of the CDR3: TGTGCCAGCGGGAACCGGGGGGCTACTGGGGCCAACGTCCTGACTTTC. Translation: CASGNRGATGANVLTF.

This clone has only a few counts. The chain recombines TRBV5-1 with TRBJ2-5, with 14 bases matching TRBD2. Germline assignment: CDR1 SGHRS and CDR2 YFSETQ. The CDR3 length is 16 residues. Trimming cost V 4 bases and J 5 bases; bases outside gene matches: 7. The CDR3 sequence is CASSPGTSGSWETQYF. The CDR3 nucleotides read TGCGCCAGCAGCCCAGGGACTAGCGGGAGCTGGGAGACCCAGTACTTC.

V and J are TRBV7-2 and TRBJ2-7; 9 nucleotides agree with TRBD2. The CDR3 loop spans 15 amino acids. The junction had 12 bases not matched to a gene; V was cut back by 6 bases and J by 6 bases. Germline CDR1 reads SGHTA; CDR2 reads FQGNSA. CDR3 sequence reads: CASSRLAGPPREQYF. CDR3 nucleotides: TGTGCCAGCAGTCGCCTAGCGGGACCTCCGCGCGAGCAGTACTTC.

The chain couples TRBV6-1 to TRBJ1-5, with a weak D call TRBD1 (6 bases). Trimming removed 4 bases at V and 0 bases at J, with 13 bases between. This CDR3 spans 16 amino acids. The germline V gene has CDR1 MNHNS and CDR2 SASEGT. CDR3 DNA sequence: TGTGCCAGCAGTGGCACGGGGGCTTATAGCAATCAGCCCCAGCATTTT. Its translation: CASSGTGAYSNQPQHF.

J is TRBJ1-1 and V is TRBV27; 11 nucleotides line up with TRBD1. The CDR3 consists of 14 residues. The J segment lost 8 bases and the V segment lost 2 bases, leaving 4 bases of the junction unmatched. CDR1 is MNHEY and CDR2 is SMNVEV in the germline V gene (reference sequence). CDR3 nucleotide sequence: TGTGCCAGCAGTTTAGACCGGGACAGGGGGGAAGCTTTCTTT. Translating it yields CASSLDRDRGEAFF.

The chain combines TRBV19 with TRBJ2-5; the D gene is possibly TRBD1 (6 bases). Trimming shortened V by 3 bases and J by 2 bases, and 13 bases separated the two germline ends. Germline CDR1 LNHDA, CDR2 SQIVND (reference sequence). CDR3 length equals 15 residues. The CDR3 reads CASSITTTGQETQYF. For the CDR3, the DNA is TGTGCCAGTAGTATCACAACGACAGGACAAGAGACCCAGTACTTC.

This rearrangement joins TRBV2 to TRBJ2-3; 13 nucleotides agree with TRBD2. The CDR3 spans 17 residues. V lost 7 bases, J lost 2 bases, and 9 bases stayed unmatched. The germline V gene has CDR1 SNHLY and CDR2 FYNNEI. In DNA, the CDR3 is TGTGCCAGCACCGAACGGGGACTAGCGGGGCCCACAGATACGCAGTATTTT. Protein product: CASTERGLAGPTDTQYF.

The rearrangement joins TRBV10-2 to TRBJ2-2, with D perhaps matching TRBD1 (6 bases). Trimming pared 10 bases from V and 4 bases from J, leaving 19 bases between. This CDR3 comprises 15 residues. The germline V gene encodes CDR1 WSHSY and CDR2 SAAADI. CDR3 amino acids: CAISSGQGSTGELFF. CDR3 DNA: TGCGCCATTTCTTCCGGTCAGGGGAGCACCGGGGAGCTGTTTTTT.

V usage is TRBV7-2 and J usage is TRBJ1-1, with 7 bases matching TRBD1. Trimming removed 1 base from V and 4 bases from J; junction bases left unmatched: 3. The CDR3 extends over 14 amino acids. Germline V gene data show CDR1 as SGHTA and CDR2 as FQGNSA. The CDR3 spells CASSLGAGGTEAFF. In DNA form, the CDR3 reads TGTGCCAGCAGCTTAGGGGCAGGGGGCACTGAAGCTTTCTTT.